These T cell receptor beta chains were read from a single sample in a study of identical twins. TCRdb called the 5' RACE reads again in MiXCR, with one record for every CDR3 protein. This table has some 190,000 distinct CDR3 sequences, 15% to 20% appearing once. These data also featured in a second study, about T cells expressing NK-cell markers.

Sequences were obtained from CD8+ T cells sorted from blood. The receptors derive from a woman aged 18-29 years in good health. Both conserved end residues are part of each CDR3. A D gene is named only where the DNA matches it firmly. Clone size, where shown, is once, few, many, or a class for clones that have expanded.

j_call d_call v_call clone_size cdr3_nt cdr3_aa
TRBJ1-1 NA TRBV13 few TGTGCCAGCAGCGGACCCCTTGGGTCGAAGAACACTGAAGCTTTCTTT CASSGPLGSKNTEAFF
TRBJ2-6 NA TRBV7-6 NA TGTGCCAGCAGGCGACAGGGGGCCAACGTCCTGACTTTC CASRRQGANVLTF
TRBJ2-7 NA TRBV7-9 few TGTGCCAGCAGCATGGGACGAGGGGGCTACGAGCAGTACTTC CASSMGRGGYEQYF
TRBJ2-3 NA TRBV2 NA TGTGCCAGCAAGACCGGCACAGATACGCAGTATTTT CASKTGTDTQYF
TRBJ2-3 TRBD2 TRBV14 NA TGTGCCAGCAGCCAGACTAGCGGGAGGACACATACGCAGTATTTT CASSQTSGRTHTQYF
TRBJ2-7 NA TRBV7-2 few TGTGCCAGCAGCTTAGGTAGAGGGCGCACCACCTACGAGCAGTACTTC CASSLGRGRTTYEQYF
TRBJ2-7 TRBD2 TRBV25-1 NA TGTGCCAGCAGTGAGAGGGGCGGGAGTCTCGCTTACGAGCAGTACTTC CASSERGGSLAYEQYF
TRBJ2-3 NA TRBV7-7 few TGTGCCAGCAGCCCATCTAAGGGGGCAGATACGCAGTATTTT CASSPSKGADTQYF
TRBJ2-1 NA TRBV28 few TGTGCCAGCAGTTACCTCGGAGTATCCTACAATGAGCAGTTCTTC CASSYLGVSYNEQFF
TRBJ2-7 NA TRBV9 NA TGTGCCAGCAGCCCACTGGGGGGGCCCTTCGAGCAGTACTTC CASSPLGGPFEQYF
TRBJ2-1 NA TRBV7-9 NA TGTGCCCTGGACAGCGACTACAATGAGCAGTTCTTC CALDSDYNEQFF
TRBJ2-7 NA TRBV7-9 few TGTGCCAGCAGCTTATGGTATACCCGAGGCTCCGAGCAGTACTTC CASSLWYTRGSEQYF
TRBJ1-3 NA TRBV29-1 NA TGCAGCGTTGTGTTCGATGACTCTGGAAACACCATATATTTT CSVVFDDSGNTIYF
TRBJ1-1 NA TRBV13 few TGTGCCAGCACCGTGGGGACAATGAACACTGAAGCTTTCTTT CASTVGTMNTEAFF
TRBJ2-3 TRBD1 TRBV6-5 NA TGTGCCAGCAGTTACTGGGGACAGGGCACAGATACGCAGTATTTT CASSYWGQGTDTQYF
TRBJ1-6 NA TRBV15 few TGTGCCACCAGCAGAGCCGGCCTAAATTCACCCCTCCACTTT CATSRAGLNSPLHF
TRBJ1-1 NA TRBV9 few TGTGCCAGCAGCTATGGCAGAGACACTGAAGCTTTCTTT CASSYGRDTEAFF
TRBJ2-1 NA TRBV7-9 NA TGTGCCAGCAGATCTCCTCAGAATGAGCAGTTCTTC CASRSPQNEQFF
TRBJ2-2 NA TRBV11-2 NA TGTGCCAGCAGCCCAGGGGATTACACCGGGGAGCTGTTTTTT CASSPGDYTGELFF
TRBJ2-1 NA TRBV9 many TGTGCCAGCAGTGTGGGGGTCAATGAGCAGTTCTTC CASSVGVNEQFF
TRBJ2-1 TRBD2 TRBV12-3/TRBV12-4 many TGTGCCAGCAGTCCAATGACTAGCGGGATAAATGAGCAGTTCTTC CASSPMTSGINEQFF
TRBJ1-1 NA TRBV15 NA TGTGCCACCAGCAGCGTACGGGAGACGGTGAACACTGAAGCTTTCTTT CATSSVRETVNTEAFF
TRBJ1-1 TRBD1 TRBV3-1 once TGTGCCAGCAGCCCGGGACAGGGGGCCGGTCTTGGAGCTTTCTTT CASSPGQGAGLGAFF
TRBJ2-5 NA TRBV27 NA TGTGCCAGCAGTTTAGGATCTGGGGTAGAGACCCAGTACTTC CASSLGSGVETQYF
TRBJ2-7 NA TRBV7-9 few TGTGCCAGCAGCTACATAGGGGCGGGTTTCAACGAGCAGTACTTC CASSYIGAGFNEQYF
TRBJ2-5 TRBD2 TRBV4-3 few TGCGCCAGCAGCCAAGAACTAGCGATACAAGAGACCCAGTACTTC CASSQELAIQETQYF
TRBJ2-3 NA TRBV6-5 few TGTGCCAGCAGTTACTCAGGGGGGGGGGATACGCAGTATTTT CASSYSGGGDTQYF
TRBJ2-5 TRBD1 TRBV7-6 few TGTGCCAGCAGCGGAACAGGGGGCGAGTACCAAGAGACCCAGTACTTC CASSGTGGEYQETQYF
TRBJ1-5 NA TRBV10-3 NA TGTGCCATCGCAGGGGTGGTAAATCAGCCCCAGCATTTT CAIAGVVNQPQHF
TRBJ2-4 TRBD2 TRBV6-6 NA TGTGCCAGCGTTGGTGCGGGAGTGGAGTACTTC CASVGAGVEYF
TRBJ2-2 NA TRBV12-3/TRBV12-4 NA TGTGCCAGCACCCCCGGGAACACCGGGGAGCTGTTTTTT CASTPGNTGELFF